This T cell receptor (beta chain) was documented in a study of T cell changes during pregnancy in multiple sclerosis. The CDR3 runs 15 residues. V gave up 3 bases and J gave up 3 bases; unmatched junction bases: 6. Germline CDR1 is MNHEY and CDR2 is SVGAGI. The table came from immunoSEQ multiplex PCR; TCRdb's copy has only in-frame clones and leaves some out. The sample comprises around 95,000 clones, about 94% of which are singletons, and about 1.6% rests with the top ten. The starting material was peripheral blood, obtained after pregnancy. The source of this sequence is a female donor in good health, enrolled as a control in a pregnancy study. This rearrangement joins TRBV6-5 to TRBJ2-3; TRBD2 matches at 7 bases. Here the CDR3 reads CASSYRTRGTDTQYF. The CDR3 nucleotides are TGTGCCAGCAGTTATCGGACTAGGGGTACAGATACGCAGTATTTT.